The 9 T cell receptor beta chains in this list originate from one sample, sequenced in a study of cytomegalovirus exposure and HLA in healthy donors. The PCR had 60 Vbeta and 13 Jbeta primers. This table comes from immunoSEQ multiplex PCR, and its TCRdb copy is limited to in-frame clones, with some not included. The sample includes some 140,000 clones, 70% to 80% seen only once; the top ten take over 6%. Sequenced input: PBMCs. Source of these receptors: a man aged 25-40 years in good health and CMV-seropositive.

For the CDR3, the DNA is TGTGCCAGCAGCAATAGGAGCGATTGTCGGCATGAGCAGTTCTTC. Translation gives CASSNRSDCRHEQFF. This chain uses TRBV21-1 with TRBJ2-1; no DNA check was done on the table's D call, TRBD2. TRBV21-1 constitutes a pseudogene. The CDR3 runs 15 residues.

The gene calls are TRBV5-1 and TRBJ2-6, with D perhaps TRBD1 (5 bases). The germline CDR1 and CDR2 sequences are SGHRS and YFSETQ. V lost 2 bases, J lost 0 bases, and 9 bases lay in between. This CDR3 has 16 amino acids. The CDR3 protein is CASSFGDSSGANVLTF. The CDR3 nucleotides are TGCGCCAGCAGCTTCGGTGACAGCTCTGGGGCCAACGTCCTGACTTTC.

Points on this clone: Other DNA sequences within the sample encode an identical CDR3. V is TRBV6-5 and J is TRBJ2-7; possible D gene TRBD2, 5 bases. The CDR3 has 13 amino acids. Germline CDR1 is MNHEY and CDR2 is SVGAGI. Trimming left V 0 bases short and J 4 bases short, with 7 bases between. CDR3 in DNA: TGTGCCAGCAGTTACTCCCGAGGGTACGAGCAGTACTTC. Translation: CASSYSRGYEQYF.

The sample holds one count of this clone. The chain joins TRBV7-3 to TRBJ2-1, with D possibly TRBD2 on 5 matching bases. Trimming pared 5 bases from V and 7 bases from J, leaving 15 bases between. The CDR3 has 14 residues. Germline-derived CDR1 and CDR2 are SGHTA and FQGTGA. The CDR3 DNA is TGTGCCAGCAGCCTGATTAATAGCGTGAATGAGCAGTTCTTC. It yields the protein CASSLINSVNEQFF.

This clone came up many times. This chain links TRBV28 with TRBJ1-1, with a tentative D call TRBD1 (6 bases). CDR1 and CDR2 from the germline V gene are MDHEN and SYDVKM. Between the trimmed V and J ends, which lost 3 bases and 4 bases, there was a span of 15 bases. The CDR3 runs 15 residues. CDR3: CASSLVGRGLTEAFF. Written as DNA, the CDR3 is TGTGCCAGCAGTTTGGTGGGGCGGGGGCTCACTGAAGCTTTCTTT.

The rearrangement links TRBV28 to TRBJ1-1; D unclear. The germline CDR1 and CDR2 sequences are MDHEN and SYDVKM. The CDR3 loop spans 13 amino acids. Deletions cut 5 bases from V and 5 bases from J, with 12 bases between. The CDR3 spells CASSLGSGTEAFF. The CDR3 DNA reads as TGTGCCAGCAGTCTGGGCAGTGGGACTGAAGCTTTCTTT.

This chain uses TRBV18 with TRBJ2-7, with D perhaps matching TRBD1 (6 bases). This CDR3 has 13 amino acids. The V and J ends lost 3 bases and 2 bases respectively, with 8 bases between them. From germline, CDR1 is KGHSH and CDR2 LQKENI. The CDR3 reads CASSPGQTYEQYF. The CDR3 nucleotides are TGTGCCAGCTCACCGGGACAAACCTACGAGCAGTACTTC.

The J gene is TRBJ2-7, the V gene TRBV28; TRBD2 matches at 7 bases. J gave up 6 bases and V 7 bases, and 6 bases lay outside the gene matches. The germline V gene has CDR1 MDHEN and CDR2 SYDVKM. This CDR3 has 12 residues. The chain's CDR3 is CASILSGGEQYF. The CDR3 DNA reads as TGTGCCAGCATTCTCTCGGGGGGCGAGCAGTACTTC.

Only a few counts were recorded for this clone. The chain links TRBV5-1 to TRBJ1-3, with a possible D match to TRBD1 (6 bases). CDR3 length equals 16 residues. CDR1 is SGHRS and CDR2 is YFSETQ in the germline V gene. The germline V and J ends were trimmed by 0 bases and 0 bases, with 10 bases remaining between them. The CDR3 DNA is TGCGCCAGCAGCTTGGATGACAGGCGCTCTGGAAACACCATATATTTT. Its translation is CASSLDDRRSGNTIYF.